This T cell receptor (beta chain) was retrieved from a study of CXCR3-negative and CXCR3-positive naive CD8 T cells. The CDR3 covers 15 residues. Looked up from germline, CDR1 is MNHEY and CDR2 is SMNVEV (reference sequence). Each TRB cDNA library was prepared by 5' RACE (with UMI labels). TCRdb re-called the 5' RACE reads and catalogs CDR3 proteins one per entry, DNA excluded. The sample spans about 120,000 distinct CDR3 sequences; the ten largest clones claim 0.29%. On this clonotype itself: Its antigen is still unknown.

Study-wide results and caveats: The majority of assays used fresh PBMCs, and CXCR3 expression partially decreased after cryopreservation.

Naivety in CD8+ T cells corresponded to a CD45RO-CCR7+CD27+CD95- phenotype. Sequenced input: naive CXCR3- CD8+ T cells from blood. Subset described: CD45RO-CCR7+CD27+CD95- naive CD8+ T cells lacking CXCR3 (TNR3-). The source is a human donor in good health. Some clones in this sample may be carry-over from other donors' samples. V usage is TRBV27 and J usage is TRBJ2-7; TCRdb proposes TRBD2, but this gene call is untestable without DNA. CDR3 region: CASSSLAGVAYEQYF.